Listed below are T cell receptor beta chains from one sample, sequenced in a study of cytomegalovirus exposure and HLA in healthy donors. Only in-frame clones appear in the TCRdb table, and some are missing; sequencing was by immunoSEQ multiplex PCR. The sample consists of approximately 150,000 clones, about four fifths of them appearing once. Sequencing was done on a sample of PBMCs. These receptors were obtained from a man aged 25-40 years in good health and CMV-seronegative. CDR3s include the opening cysteine and the closing phenylalanine or tryptophan. The D gene is left open where the match is weak. The size field is filled for only some rows; it gives once, few, many or a size class.

d_call	v_call	clone_size	j_call	cdr3_nt	cdr3_aa
TRBD1	TRBV5-5	-	TRBJ1-5	TGTGCCAGCAGCCCGGGACAGATCAAACAAAGCAATCAGCCCCAGCATTTT	CASSPGQIKQSNQPQHF
-	TRBV6-6	-	TRBJ1-1	TGTGCCAGCAGTTACACTCCCCGAGGCAGTGAAGCTTTCTTT	CASSYTPRGSEAFF
TRBD1	TRBV13	-	TRBJ2-6	TGTGCCAGCAGCCCCACACGAGACAGGGGACGTGGGGCCAACGTCCTGACTTTC	CASSPTRDRGRGANVLTF
TRBD1	TRBV28	once	TRBJ1-5	TGTGCCAGCAGTTTAACAGGGGTTAACAATCAGCCCCAGCATTTT	CASSLTGVNNQPQHF
-	TRBV5-4	-	TRBJ2-7	TGTGCCAGCAGCTTACGACGTGGGAGTCTCAACGAGCAGTACTTC	CASSLRRGSLNEQYF
-	TRBV6-1	-	TRBJ1-1	TGTGCCACCGAATCCTTCAGGAACACTGAAGCTTTCTTT	CATESFRNTEAFF
-	TRBV10-1	-	TRBJ2-3	TGCGCCAGCAGTGAAACTAGCCCAGCCGGGTCGCAGTATTTT	CASSETSPAGSQYF
TRBD1	TRBV19	-	TRBJ1-1	TGTGCCAGTAGTATCGAGACAGGGAGGTTAGCTTTCTTT	CASSIETGRLAFF
-	TRBV7-9	-	TRBJ1-1	TGTGCCAGCAGCCCTAGGGGAGGCACTGAAGCTTTCTTT	CASSPRGGTEAFF
TRBD1	TRBV9	-	TRBJ1-4	TGTGCCAGCAGCGGTCCGGGACAGGGAGGGGGGCTGTTTTTT	CASSGPGQGGGLFF
-	TRBV5-1	-	TRBJ2-3	TGCGCCAGCAGCCAGACTCCCTTATCGGGAGATACGCAGTATTTT	CASSQTPLSGDTQYF
TRBD1	TRBV7-9	-	TRBJ1-2	TGTGCCAGCAAAACAGGGGGGACAGATGGCTACACCTTC	CASKTGGTDGYTF
TRBD2	TRBV5-6	-	TRBJ2-5	TGTGCCAGCAGCTTGCGAGCGGGGGGGCGAGAGACCCAGTACTTC	CASSLRAGGRETQYF
TRBD1	TRBV13	-	TRBJ1-5	TGTGCCAGCAGCTACGGTGGGACAGGGGATCAGCCCCAGCATTTT	CASSYGGTGDQPQHF
-	TRBV27	-	TRBJ2-7	TGTGCCAGCAACTCTCAGAACAGGGAAGGGGCCTACGAGCAGTACTTC	CASNSQNREGAYEQYF
TRBD1	TRBV27	once	TRBJ1-1	TGTGCCAGCAGTTTATTACGACAGGGGAACACTGAAGCTTTCTTT	CASSLLRQGNTEAFF
TRBD1	TRBV15	few	TRBJ1-1	TGTGCCACCAGTACAGGGGAGGTCACTGAAGCTTTCTTT	CATSTGEVTEAFF
TRBD1	TRBV18	-	TRBJ1-5	TGTGCCAGCTCACCTACAGGGGGTCAGGGGTTTGGTAGCAATCAGCCCCAGCATTTT	CASSPTGGQGFGSNQPQHF
-	TRBV20-1	once	TRBJ2-3	TGCAGTGCCACAGGGCAAGATACGCAGTATTTT	CSATGQDTQYF
-	TRBV11-2	once	TRBJ1-3	TGTGCCAGCAGCGCGATTCGAGGGTATGGAAACACCATATATTTT	CASSAIRGYGNTIYF
TRBD1	TRBV11-2	-	TRBJ2-5	TGTGCCAGCAGCCACCGGGACAGGGGCCGGGCAGAAGAGACCCAGTACTTC	CASSHRDRGRAEETQYF
TRBD2	TRBV14	-	TRBJ2-5	TGTGCCAGCAGCCAAGCTAGCGGGGGCAGCACCCAGTACTTC	CASSQASGGSTQYF
-	TRBV30	-	TRBJ2-7	TGTGCCTGGAGCCAAGCGGCGGGTACGTTCTACGAGCAGTACTTC	CAWSQAAGTFYEQYF
-	TRBV2	-	TRBJ1-1	TGTGCCATCCCTGACGAGGGCGGAAGCACTGAAGCTTTCTTT	CAIPDEGGSTEAFF
TRBD2	TRBV9	-	TRBJ2-3	TGTGCCAGCAGCGTTCCTCTAGCGGGAGGGTCGGATACGCAGTATTTT	CASSVPLAGGSDTQYF
-	TRBV6-6	-	TRBJ2-2	TGTGCCAGCAGTCCCCCCGGCGGGGAGCTGTTTTTT	CASSPPGGELFF
-	TRBV29-1	few	TRBJ1-1	TGCAGCGTTGAACCGGTCGGGGGGACTGAAGCTTTCTTT	CSVEPVGGTEAFF
TRBD1	TRBV15	-	TRBJ1-2	TGTGCCACCAGCGCTACCGGGACAGGGACCGGCTACACCTTC	CATSATGTGTGYTF
TRBD1	TRBV7-6	-	TRBJ2-7	TGTGCCAGCAGCCTGGACAGGGTCTCCTACGAGCAGTACTTC	CASSLDRVSYEQYF
TRBD1	TRBV7-8	-	TRBJ2-3	TGTGCCAGCAGCTTCATAGGGGGCGTTTGGGCTCCCAGCACAGATACGCAGTATTTT	CASSFIGGVWAPSTDTQYF
TRBD2	TRBV28	-	TRBJ2-1	TGTGCCAGCACCCTCTGGGGCGGGGGGGCCTATGAGCAGTTCTTC	CASTLWGGGAYEQFF
TRBD2	TRBV28	-	TRBJ2-2	TGTGCCAGCAGTTTGGGGCTAGCGGGCTACACCGGGGAGCTGTTTTTT	CASSLGLAGYTGELFF
TRBD1	TRBV11-2	few	TRBJ2-5	TGTGCCAGCAGCAGCGGGACAGGGAGGGAGACCCAGTACTTC	CASSSGTGRETQYF
-	TRBV14	-	TRBJ1-5	TGTGCCAGCAGCCAGAGCTTGAATCAGCCCCAGCATTTT	CASSQSLNQPQHF
-	TRBV7-8	-	TRBJ1-5	TGTGCCAGCAGCCTCCGGGTCGGCAGGGACAATCAGCCCCAGCATTTT	CASSLRVGRDNQPQHF
TRBD2	TRBV7-2	-	TRBJ2-3	TGTGCCAGCAGCCTAAACCCTACCAGACTAGCGGGAGGATCAGATACGCAGTATTTT	CASSLNPTRLAGGSDTQYF
TRBD1	TRBV5-1	-	TRBJ1-2	TGCGCCAGCAGCATAACGACAGGGTCGTATGGCTACACCTTC	CASSITTGSYGYTF
-	TRBV27	-	TRBJ1-2	TGTGCCAGCAGTTTCCTGGGACATGGCGATGGCTACACCTTC	CASSFLGHGDGYTF